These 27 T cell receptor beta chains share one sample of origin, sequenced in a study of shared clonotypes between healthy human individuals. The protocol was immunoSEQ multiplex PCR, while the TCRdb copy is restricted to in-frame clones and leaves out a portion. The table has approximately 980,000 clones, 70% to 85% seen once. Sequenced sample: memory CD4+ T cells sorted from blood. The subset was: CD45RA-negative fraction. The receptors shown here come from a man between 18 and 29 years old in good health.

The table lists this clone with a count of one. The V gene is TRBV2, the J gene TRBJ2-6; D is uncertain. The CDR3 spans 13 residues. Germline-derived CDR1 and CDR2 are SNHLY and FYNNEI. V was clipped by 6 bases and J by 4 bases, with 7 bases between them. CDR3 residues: CASRVFGANVLTF. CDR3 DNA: TGTGCCAGCAGAGTATTCGGGGCCAACGTCCTGACTTTC.

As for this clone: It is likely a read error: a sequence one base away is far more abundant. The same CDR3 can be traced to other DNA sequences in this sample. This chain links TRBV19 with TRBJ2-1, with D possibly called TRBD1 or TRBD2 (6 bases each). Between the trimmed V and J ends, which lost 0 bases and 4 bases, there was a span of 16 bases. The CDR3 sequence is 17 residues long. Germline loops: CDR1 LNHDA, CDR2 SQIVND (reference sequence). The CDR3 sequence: CASSIDAERGLYNEQFF. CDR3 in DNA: TGTGCCAGTAGTATAGACGCGGAACGGGGGCTGTACAATGAGCAGTTCTTC.

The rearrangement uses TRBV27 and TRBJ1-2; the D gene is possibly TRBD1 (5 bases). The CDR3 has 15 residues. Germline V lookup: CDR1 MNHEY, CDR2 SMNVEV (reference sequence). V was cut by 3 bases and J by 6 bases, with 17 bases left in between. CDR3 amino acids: CASSLSRQGGNGYTF. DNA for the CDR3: TGTGCCAGCAGTTTGAGTAGGCAGGGAGGCAATGGCTACACCTTC.

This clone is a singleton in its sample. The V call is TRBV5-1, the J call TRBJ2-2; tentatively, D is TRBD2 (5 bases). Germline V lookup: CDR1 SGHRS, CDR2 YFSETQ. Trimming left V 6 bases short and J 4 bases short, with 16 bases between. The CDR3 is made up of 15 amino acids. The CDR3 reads CASTQTRGATGELFF. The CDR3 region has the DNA TGCGCCAGCACCCAGACACGGGGAGCCACCGGGGAGCTGTTTTTT.

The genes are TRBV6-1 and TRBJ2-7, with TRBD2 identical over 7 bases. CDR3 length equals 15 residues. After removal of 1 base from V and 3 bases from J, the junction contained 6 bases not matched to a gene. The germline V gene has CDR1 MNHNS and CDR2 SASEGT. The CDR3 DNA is TGTGCCAGCAGTGAAGGGGGAGGGAGGGTCTACGAGCAGTACTTC. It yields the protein CASSEGGGRVYEQYF.

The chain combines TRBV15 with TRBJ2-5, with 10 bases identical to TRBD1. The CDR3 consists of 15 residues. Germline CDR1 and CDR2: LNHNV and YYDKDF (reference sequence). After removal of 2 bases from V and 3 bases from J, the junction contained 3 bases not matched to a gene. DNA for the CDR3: TGTGCCACCAGCAGAAGGACAGGGGGAAAAGAGACCCAGTACTTC. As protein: CATSRRTGGKETQYF.

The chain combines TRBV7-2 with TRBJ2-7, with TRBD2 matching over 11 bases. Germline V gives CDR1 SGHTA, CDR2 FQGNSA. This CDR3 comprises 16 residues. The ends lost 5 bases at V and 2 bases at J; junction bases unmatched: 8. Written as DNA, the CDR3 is TGTGCCAGCAGCATCTCTAGCGGGGGGTACCCCTACGAGCAGTACTTC. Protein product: CASSISSGGYPYEQYF. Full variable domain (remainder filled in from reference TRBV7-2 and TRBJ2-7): GAGVSQSPSNKVTEKGKDVELRCDPISGHTALYWYRQSLGQGLEFLIYFQGNSAPDKSGLPSDRFSAERTGGSVSTLTIQRTQQEDSAVYLCASSISSGGYPYEQYFGPGTRLTVT.

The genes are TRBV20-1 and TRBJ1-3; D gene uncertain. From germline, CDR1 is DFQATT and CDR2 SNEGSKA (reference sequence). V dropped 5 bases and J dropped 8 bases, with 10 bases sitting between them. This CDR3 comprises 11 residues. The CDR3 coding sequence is TGCAGTGCTGGCCCCGGTGACACCATATATTTT. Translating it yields CSAGPGDTIYF.

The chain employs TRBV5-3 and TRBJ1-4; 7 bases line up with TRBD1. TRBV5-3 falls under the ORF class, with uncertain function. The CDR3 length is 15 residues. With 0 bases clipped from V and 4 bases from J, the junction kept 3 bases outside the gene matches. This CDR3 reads CARSLVTGDNEKLFF. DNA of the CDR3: TGTGCCAGAAGCTTGGTCACAGGGGATAATGAAAAACTGTTTTTT.

The CDR3 is CAISVQGSNEQFF. CDR3 DNA sequence: TGTGCCATCAGCGTACAGGGTAGCAATGAGCAGTTCTTC. V is TRBV10-3 and J is TRBJ2-1, with D tentatively TRBD1 (6 bases). Germline assignment: CDR1 ENHRY and CDR2 SYGVKD. CDR3 size: 13 residues. The V and J ends lost 6 bases and 6 bases respectively, with 12 bases between them.

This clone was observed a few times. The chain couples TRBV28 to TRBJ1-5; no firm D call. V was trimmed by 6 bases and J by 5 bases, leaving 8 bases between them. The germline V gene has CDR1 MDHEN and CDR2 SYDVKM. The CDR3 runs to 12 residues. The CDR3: CASSPPYQPQHF. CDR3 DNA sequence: TGTGCCAGCAGCCCGCCCTATCAGCCCCAGCATTTT.

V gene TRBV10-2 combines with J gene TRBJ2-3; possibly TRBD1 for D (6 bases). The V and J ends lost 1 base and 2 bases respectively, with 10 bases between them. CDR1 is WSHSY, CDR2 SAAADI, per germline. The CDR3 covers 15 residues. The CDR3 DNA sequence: TGCGCCAGCAGTGAGTTGGGACACTTCACAGATACGCAGTATTTT. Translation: CASSELGHFTDTQYF.

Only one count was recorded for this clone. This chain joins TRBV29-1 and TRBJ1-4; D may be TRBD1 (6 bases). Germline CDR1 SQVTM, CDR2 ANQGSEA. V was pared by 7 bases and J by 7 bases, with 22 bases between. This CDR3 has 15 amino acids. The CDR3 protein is CSARPGTMPSEKLFF. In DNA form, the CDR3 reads TGCAGCGCTCGGCCGGGGACAATGCCCAGTGAAAAACTGTTTTTT.

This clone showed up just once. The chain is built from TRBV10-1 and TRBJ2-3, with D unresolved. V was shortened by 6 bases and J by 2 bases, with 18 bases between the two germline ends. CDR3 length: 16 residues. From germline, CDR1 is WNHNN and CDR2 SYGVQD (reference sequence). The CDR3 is CASSPAEDSYTDTQYF. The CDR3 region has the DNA TGCGCCAGCAGCCCCGCAGAAGACTCGTACACAGATACGCAGTATTTT.

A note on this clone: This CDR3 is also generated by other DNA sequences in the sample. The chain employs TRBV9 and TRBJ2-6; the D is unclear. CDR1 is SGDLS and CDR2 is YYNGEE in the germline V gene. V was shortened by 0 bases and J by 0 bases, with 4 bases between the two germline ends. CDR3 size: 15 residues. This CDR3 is CASSVVGSGANVLTF. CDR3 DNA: TGTGCCAGCAGCGTAGTCGGCTCTGGGGCCAACGTCCTGACTTTC.

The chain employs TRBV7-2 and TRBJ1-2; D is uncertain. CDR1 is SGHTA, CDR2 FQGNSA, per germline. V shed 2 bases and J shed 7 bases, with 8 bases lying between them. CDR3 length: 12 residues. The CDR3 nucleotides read TGTGCCAGCAGCTTATCGGGGTTTGGCTACACCTTC. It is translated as CASSLSGFGYTF.

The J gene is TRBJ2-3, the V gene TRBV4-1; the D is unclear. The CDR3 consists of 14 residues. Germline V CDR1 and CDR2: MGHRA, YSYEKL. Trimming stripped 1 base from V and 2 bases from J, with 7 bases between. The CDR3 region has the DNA TGCGCCAGCAGCCAAGGGGCGCTCACAGATACGCAGTATTTT. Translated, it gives CASSQGALTDTQYF.

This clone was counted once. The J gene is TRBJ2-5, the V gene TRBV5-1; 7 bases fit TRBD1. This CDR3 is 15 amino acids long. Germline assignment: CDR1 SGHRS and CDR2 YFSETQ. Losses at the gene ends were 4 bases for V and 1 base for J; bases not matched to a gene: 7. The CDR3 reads CASSHAAGGQETQYF. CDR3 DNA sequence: TGCGCCAGCAGCCATGCAGCAGGGGGCCAAGAGACCCAGTACTTC.

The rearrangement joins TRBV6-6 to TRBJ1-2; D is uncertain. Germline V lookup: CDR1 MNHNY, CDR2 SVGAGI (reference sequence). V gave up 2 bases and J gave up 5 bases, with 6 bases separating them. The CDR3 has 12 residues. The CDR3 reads CASSYVGYGYTF. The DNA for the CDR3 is TGTGCCAGCAGTTACGTGGGGTATGGCTACACCTTC.

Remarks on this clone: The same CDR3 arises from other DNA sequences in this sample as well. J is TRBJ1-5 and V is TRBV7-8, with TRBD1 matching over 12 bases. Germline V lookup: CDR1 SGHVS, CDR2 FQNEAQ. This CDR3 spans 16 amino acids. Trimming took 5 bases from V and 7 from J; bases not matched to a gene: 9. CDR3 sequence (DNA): TGTGCCAGCAGCCCAGGGGGGACAGGGGGCAGACAGCCCCAGCATTTT. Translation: CASSPGGTGGRQPQHF.

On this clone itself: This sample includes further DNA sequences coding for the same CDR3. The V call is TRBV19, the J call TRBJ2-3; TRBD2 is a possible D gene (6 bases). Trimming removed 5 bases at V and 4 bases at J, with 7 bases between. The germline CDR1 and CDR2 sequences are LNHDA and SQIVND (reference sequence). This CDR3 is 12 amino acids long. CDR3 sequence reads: CASSSGADTQYF. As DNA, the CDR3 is TGTGCCAGTAGTTCGGGGGCAGATACGCAGTATTTT. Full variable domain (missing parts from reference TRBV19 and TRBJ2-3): DGGITQSPKYLFRKEGQNVTLSCEQNLNHDAMYWYRQDPGQGLRLIYYSQIVNDFQKGDIAEGYSVSREKKESFPLTVTSAQKNPTAFYLCASSSGADTQYFGPGTRLTVL.

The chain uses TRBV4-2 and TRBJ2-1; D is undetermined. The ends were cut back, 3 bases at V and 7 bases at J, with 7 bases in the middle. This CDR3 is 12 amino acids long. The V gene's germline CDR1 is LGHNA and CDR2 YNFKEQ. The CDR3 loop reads CASSHDVNEQFF. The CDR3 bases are TGTGCCAGCAGCCACGATGTTAATGAGCAGTTCTTC.

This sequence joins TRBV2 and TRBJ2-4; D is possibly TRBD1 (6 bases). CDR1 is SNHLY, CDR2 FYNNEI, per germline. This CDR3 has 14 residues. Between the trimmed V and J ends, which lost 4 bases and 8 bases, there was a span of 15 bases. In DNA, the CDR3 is TGTGCCAGCAGTGGTAGGGGGAGTATGGACATTCAGTACTTC. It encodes CASSGRGSMDIQYF.

This CDR3 reads CASSFRLAYEQFF. The CDR3 DNA reads TGTGCCAGCAGCTTTAGACTAGCTTATGAGCAGTTCTTC. This sequence joins TRBV7-2 and TRBJ2-1; TRBD2 aligns across 7 bases. V lost 3 bases and J lost 8; bases outside the gene matches: 4. The V gene's germline CDR1 is SGHTA and CDR2 FQGNSA. This CDR3 is 13 amino acids long.

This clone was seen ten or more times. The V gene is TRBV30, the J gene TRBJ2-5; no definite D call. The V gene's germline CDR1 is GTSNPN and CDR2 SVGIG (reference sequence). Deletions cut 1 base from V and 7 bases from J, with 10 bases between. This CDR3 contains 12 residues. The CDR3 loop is CAWSAPPGTQYF. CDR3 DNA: TGTGCCTGGAGTGCCCCCCCGGGGACCCAGTACTTC.

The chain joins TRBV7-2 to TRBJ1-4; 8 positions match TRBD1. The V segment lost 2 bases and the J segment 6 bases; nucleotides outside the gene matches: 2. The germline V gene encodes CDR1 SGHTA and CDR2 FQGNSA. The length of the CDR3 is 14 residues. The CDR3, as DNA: TGTGCCAGCAGCTTAAACAGGGGGGATGAAAAACTGTTTTTT. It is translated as CASSLNRGDEKLFF.

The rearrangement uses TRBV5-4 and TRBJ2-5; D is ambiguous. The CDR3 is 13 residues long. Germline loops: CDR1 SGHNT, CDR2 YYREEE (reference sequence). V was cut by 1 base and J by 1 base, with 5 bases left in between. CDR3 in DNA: TGTGCCAGCAGCTTGTACGGCCAAGAGACCCAGTACTTC. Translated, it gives CASSLYGQETQYF. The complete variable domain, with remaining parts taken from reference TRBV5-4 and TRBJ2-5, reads ETGVTQSPTHLIKTRGQQVTLRCSSQSGHNTVSWYQQALGQGPQFIFQYYREEENGRGNFPPRFSGLQFPNYSSELNVNALELDDSALYLCASSLYGQETQYFGPGTRLLVL.